This T cell receptor beta chain was captured in a study of identical twins. Study-wide findings and caveats: Findings came from cross-sectional statistics, without long-term follow-up of donors. Excess sharing by twins proved weaker in beta out-of-frame sequences.

As for this clonotype: Its antigen remains unidentified.

Germline V gene sequence: CDR1 SGDLS, CDR2 YYNGEE. The CDR3 sequence is 15 residues long. V gave up 3 bases and J gave up 5 bases; unmatched junction bases: 6. Template switching (which added a universal primer site) was used, and cDNA carried unique molecular identifiers. TCRdb itself ran the 5' RACE reads through MiXCR, one entry per CDR3 protein. Among hundreds of thousands of distinct CDR3 sequences listed, over 8.5% were seen once. Another study also made use of these data, one on yellow fever vaccine responses in identical twins. This second study says: Twins showed a vaccine T cell response that reportedly seemed partly convergent, partly personalized.

The TCR was taken from a woman younger than 30 in good health. Sequences were obtained from PBMCs. This sequence joins TRBV9 and TRBJ2-2, with 8 bases that match TRBD1. CDR3 protein: CASSASRDRTGELFF. For the CDR3, the DNA is TGTGCCAGCAGCGCAAGCAGGGACAGGACCGGGGAGCTGTTTTTT.